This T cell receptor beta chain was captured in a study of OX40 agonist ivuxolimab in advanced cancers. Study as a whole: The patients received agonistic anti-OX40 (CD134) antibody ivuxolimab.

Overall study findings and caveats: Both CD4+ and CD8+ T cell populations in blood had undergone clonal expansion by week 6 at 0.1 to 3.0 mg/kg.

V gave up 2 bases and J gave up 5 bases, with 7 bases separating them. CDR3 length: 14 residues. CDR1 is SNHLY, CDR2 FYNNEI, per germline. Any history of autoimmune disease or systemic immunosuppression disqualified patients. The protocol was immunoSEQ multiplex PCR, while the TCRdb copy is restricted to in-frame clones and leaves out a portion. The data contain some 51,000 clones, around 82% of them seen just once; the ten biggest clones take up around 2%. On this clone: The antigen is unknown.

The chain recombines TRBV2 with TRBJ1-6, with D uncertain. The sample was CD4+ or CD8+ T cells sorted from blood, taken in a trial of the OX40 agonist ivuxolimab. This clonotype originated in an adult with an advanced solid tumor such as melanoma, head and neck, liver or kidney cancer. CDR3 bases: TGTGCCAGCAGTGAAAGGACGGATAATTCACCCCTCCACTTT. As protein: CASSERTDNSPLHF. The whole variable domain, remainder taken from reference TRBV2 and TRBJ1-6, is EPEVTQTPSHQVTQMGQEVILRCVPISNHLYFYWYRQILGQKVEFLVSFYNNEISEKSEIFDDQFSVERPDGSNFTLKIRSTKLEDSAMYFCASSERTDNSPLHFGNGTRLTVT.